Each of the 27 T cell receptor beta chains below was sequenced from the same sample in a study of T cell responses to AZD1222 COVID-19 vaccine. Profiling relied on immunoSEQ multiplex PCR, and the TCRdb table lists in-frame clones only, not all of them. The sample lists 95,000 to 100,000 clones, 90% occurring once. The specimen was peripheral blood, collected on day 0 of AZD1222 vaccination. These receptors originate from an adult in good health.

The chain combines TRBV18 with TRBJ1-3; 8 bases line up with TRBD1. Germline trimming cut 3 bases from V and 4 bases from J; bases unmatched to any gene: 5. Germline assignment: CDR1 KGHSH and CDR2 LQKENI. This CDR3 region has 15 residues. The chain's CDR3 is CASSPLQGDGNTIYF. CDR3 DNA: TGTGCCAGCTCACCCTTACAGGGGGACGGAAACACCATATATTTT.

The chain recombines TRBV3-1 (or the pseudogene TRBV3-2) with TRBJ2-2; 11 nucleotides agree with TRBD1. Unmatched junction bases numbered 7, after V lost 5 bases and J lost 5 bases. This CDR3 region has 16 residues. The germline gives CDR1 LGHDT, CDR2 YNNKEL (reference sequence). The CDR3 DNA follows: TGTGCCAGCAGCTTTTCCGGGACAGGGGGGACCGGGGAGCTGTTTTTT. Translated, it gives CASSFSGTGGTGELFF.

V gene TRBV3-1 (or the pseudogene TRBV3-2) combines with J gene TRBJ1-6; D is possibly TRBD1 (5 bases). The ends were cut back, 2 bases at V and 14 bases at J, with 13 bases in the middle. Germline lookup yields CDR1 LGHDT and CDR2 YNNKEL (reference sequence). The CDR3 is 13 amino acids. CDR3 nucleotides: TGTGCCAGCAGCCAATCAACGGGACTCACCCTCCACTTT. This translates into CASSQSTGLTLHF.

The J gene is TRBJ2-1, the V gene TRBV27; D is unresolved. Looked up from germline, CDR1 is MNHEY and CDR2 is SMNVEV (reference sequence). The CDR3 is 17 residues long. V was shortened by 4 bases and J by 0 bases, with 16 bases between the two germline ends. The CDR3 nucleotides read TGTGCCAGCAGTTCCATCGTAACAGTCAGCTCCTACAATGAGCAGTTCTTC. It yields the protein CASSSIVTVSSYNEQFF.

The rearrangement uses TRBV4-1 and TRBJ2-2; D could derive from TRBD1 or TRBD2 (5 bases each). The germline V gene encodes CDR1 MGHRA and CDR2 YSYEKL. V gave up 1 base and J gave up 1 base, with 10 bases separating them. This CDR3 contains 16 residues. CDR3 region: CASSQGGAVNTGELFF. The DNA for the CDR3 is TGCGCCAGCAGCCAAGGAGGGGCGGTGAACACCGGGGAGCTGTTTTTT.

The CDR3 DNA follows: TGTGCCAGCAGCCAAGACGGACTAGCGGGTATAGAGGGGGAGCTGTTTTTT. It translates to CASSQDGLAGIEGELFF. The chain is built from TRBV3-1 (or the pseudogene TRBV3-2) and TRBJ2-2; 11 bases are shared with TRBD2. CDR3 size: 17 residues. The ends lost 0 bases at V and 8 bases at J; junction bases unmatched: 8. Per germline, CDR1 LGHDT and CDR2 YNNKEL (reference sequence).

This clone was detected only once. The rearrangement joins TRBV13 to TRBJ2-5, with 8 bases identical to TRBD1. The CDR3 has 14 residues. Germline CDR1 and CDR2: PRHDT and FYEKMQ (reference sequence). With 1 base clipped from V and 3 bases from J, the junction kept 1 base outside the gene matches. CDR3 coding DNA: TGTGCCAGCAGCTTAGTGGACAGGGAAGAGACCCAGTACTTC. This gives the protein CASSLVDREETQYF.

This clone appeared a few times. The V call is TRBV24-1, the J call TRBJ2-1; 8 bases map to TRBD1. The CDR3 is 16 amino acids. Germline values: CDR1 KGHDR, CDR2 SFDVKD. The V and J ends lost 4 bases and 4 bases, in that order; junction bases with no gene match: 8. The chain's CDR3 is CATSEGGQGWYNEQFF. As DNA, the CDR3 is TGTGCCACCAGTGAGGGAGGACAGGGATGGTACAATGAGCAGTTCTTC.

The chain links TRBV7-8 to TRBJ2-5; D may be TRBD1 or TRBD2 (5 bases each). The CDR3 spans 15 residues. Per germline, CDR1 SGHVS and CDR2 FQNEAQ. V was pared by 5 bases and J by 5 bases, with 18 bases between. CDR3 region: CASSRNFWDGETQYF. The CDR3 nucleotides read TGTGCCAGCAGCCGAAACTTTTGGGACGGGGAGACCCAGTACTTC.

The V gene is TRBV6-5, the J gene TRBJ2-3; no firm D call. This CDR3 is built from 14 residues. With 5 bases removed from V and 0 bases from J, the gap between germline ends came to 9 bases. The germline V gene has CDR1 MNHEY and CDR2 SVGAGI. CDR3 DNA sequence: TGTGCCAGCAGTCTTAGTGCTAGCACAGATACGCAGTATTTT. Protein sequence: CASSLSASTDTQYF.

CDR3 in DNA: TGTGCCAGCAGCCCTGACGTTATTGGGGAGAACACTGAAGCTTTCTTT. Translation: CASSPDVIGENTEAFF. This rearrangement joins TRBV7-9 to TRBJ1-1; D remains ambiguous. The CDR3 runs 16 residues. Trimming pared 5 bases from V and 1 base from J, leaving 17 bases between. Looked up from germline, CDR1 is SEHNR and CDR2 is FQNEAQ (reference sequence).

This chain links TRBV7-3 with TRBJ2-3; D may match TRBD1 or TRBD2 (6 bases each). The V end lost 5 bases, the J end lost 3 bases, and 15 bases lay between the germline ends. Germline assignment: CDR1 SGHTA and CDR2 FQGTGA. The CDR3 covers 15 residues. The CDR3 sequence: CASSPSGGPTDTQYF. CDR3 bases: TGTGCCAGCAGCCCTTCTGGGGGGCCAACAGATACGCAGTATTTT.

This clone was seen just once. The chain has TRBV7-9 and TRBJ2-1, with D perhaps assigned TRBD1 or TRBD2 (5 bases each). The length of the CDR3 is 15 residues. Germline CDR1 is SEHNR and CDR2 is FQNEAQ (reference sequence). The germline V and J ends were trimmed by 4 bases and 7 bases, with 17 bases remaining between them. CDR3 DNA: TGTGCCAGCAGCTCATCTGGGACGGCGAGGAATGAGCAGTTCTTC. Its translation is CASSSSGTARNEQFF.

The chain couples TRBV14 to TRBJ1-1; a possible D gene is TRBD1 (6 bases). The CDR3 has 15 residues. Germline assignment: CDR1 SGHDN and CDR2 FVKESK. Deletions cut 3 bases from V and 1 base from J, with 12 bases between. CDR3 amino acids: CASSHRRGWNTEAFF. CDR3 coding DNA: TGTGCCAGCAGCCATCGGAGGGGGTGGAACACTGAAGCTTTCTTT. Combining the CDR3 with reference TRBV14 and TRBJ1-1 gives the whole variable domain EAGVTQFPSHSVIEKGQTVTLRCDPISGHDNLYWYRRVMGKEIKFLLHFVKESKQDESGMPNNRFLAERTGGTYSTLKVQPAELEDSGVYFCASSHRRGWNTEAFFGQGTRLTVV.

This clone has only one observation. This chain joins TRBV6-5 and TRBJ2-2; D uncertain. Trimming pared 8 bases from V and 0 bases from J, leaving 13 bases between. In germline, CDR1 is MNHEY, CDR2 SVGAGI. The CDR3 runs to 15 residues. The CDR3 coding sequence is TGTGCCAGCCAATTCGGAGATGCGAACACCGGGGAGCTGTTTTTT. Translating it yields CASQFGDANTGELFF.

CDR3 in amino acids: CASSPQETTYNEQFF. In DNA form, the CDR3 reads TGTGCCAGCAGCCCCCAGGAGACAACCTACAATGAGCAGTTCTTC. J is TRBJ2-1 and V is TRBV14; D ambiguous. Germline V lookup: CDR1 SGHDN, CDR2 FVKESK. The CDR3 extends over 15 amino acids. The ends were cut back, 4 bases at V and 2 bases at J, with 12 bases in the middle.

The chain couples TRBV7-2 to TRBJ1-6, with no clear D. V lost 1 base, J lost 9 bases, and 7 bases lay in between. The CDR3 has 13 amino acids. Per germline, CDR1 SGHTA and CDR2 FQGNSA. The CDR3: CASSLGWTSPLHF. CDR3 sequence (DNA): TGTGCCAGCAGCTTAGGCTGGACTTCACCCCTCCACTTT.

This clone was found a few times. The CDR3 region is CASMPAEQGAYGYTF. As DNA, the CDR3 is TGTGCCAGCATGCCCGCTGAACAGGGAGCCTATGGCTACACCTTC. The rearrangement links TRBV7-6 to TRBJ1-2; tentative D call: TRBD1 (6 bases). Germline lookup yields CDR1 SGHVS and CDR2 FNYEAQ. This CDR3 has 15 residues. V lost 7 bases, J lost 4 bases, and 19 bases lay in between.

V and J are TRBV6-6 and TRBJ2-7; D is unresolved. The CDR3 spans 12 residues. The ends were cut back, 8 bases at V and 3 bases at J, with 11 bases in the middle. Germline V gene sequence: CDR1 MNHNY, CDR2 SVGAGI (reference sequence). The CDR3 reads CASGRRSYEQYF. CDR3 DNA sequence: TGTGCCAGCGGTAGAAGGAGCTACGAGCAGTACTTC.

The rearrangement joins TRBV4-1 to TRBJ2-7, with 8 bases lining up with TRBD1. The ends lost 3 bases at V and 2 bases at J; junction bases unmatched: 6. This CDR3 is 15 amino acids long. Germline V gene sequence: CDR1 MGHRA, CDR2 YSYEKL. The CDR3 protein is CASSQSRDRTYEQYF. The CDR3, as DNA: TGCGCCAGCAGCCAGAGCCGGGACAGGACCTACGAGCAGTACTTC.

Only one count was recorded for this clone. The rearrangement links TRBV21-1 to TRBJ1-3; the DNA was not used to check the table's D call, TRBD1. TRBV21-1 is recorded as a pseudogene. The length of the CDR3 is 12 residues. The CDR3 region has the DNA TGTGCCAGCAGCAAATTAGGGGACACCATATATTTT. As protein: CASSKLGDTIYF.

This clone appeared a single time. This chain links TRBV27 with TRBJ2-7, with 12 bases identical to TRBD2. J was trimmed by 7 bases and V by 1 base; bases with no gene match: 8. The germline V gene encodes CDR1 MNHEY and CDR2 SMNVEV (reference sequence). The CDR3 is 16 amino acids. CDR3 sequence: CASSLWASGGAGEQYF. The DNA of the CDR3 is TGTGCCAGCAGTTTATGGGCTAGCGGGGGGGCCGGAGAGCAGTACTTC.

CDR3 sequence (DNA): TGTGCCAGCAGTTCGATCGGACAGGGAGAAGAGACCCAGTACTTC. It encodes CASSSIGQGEETQYF. The chain couples TRBV28 to TRBJ2-5; 8 bases are a match to TRBD1. CDR1 is MDHEN and CDR2 is SYDVKM in the germline V gene. The V gene end was trimmed by 4 bases and the J gene end by 3 bases; junction bases not matched to a gene: 7. The CDR3 runs to 15 residues. The full variable domain, rest sourced from reference TRBV28 and TRBJ2-5, is DVKVTQSSRYLVKRTGEKVFLECVQDMDHENMFWYRQDPGLGLRLIYFSYDVKMKEKGDIPEGYSVSREKKERFSLILESASTNQTSMYLCASSSIGQGEETQYFGPGTRLLVL.

The CDR3 DNA reads TGTGCCAGCAGTTACTCGACAGGGGCTGGACAGCCCCAGCATTTT. It yields the protein CASSYSTGAGQPQHF. The rearrangement uses TRBV6-6 and TRBJ1-5, with 8 positions matching TRBD1. V was clipped by 0 bases and J by 7 bases; unmatched bases: 5. Germline V lookup: CDR1 MNHNY, CDR2 SVGAGI (reference sequence). The CDR3 loop spans 15 amino acids.

The chain uses TRBV27 and TRBJ1-1; D is ambiguous. The CDR3 has 14 amino acids. V was shortened by 3 bases and J by 4 bases, with 12 bases between the two germline ends. From germline, CDR1 is MNHEY and CDR2 SMNVEV (reference sequence). The CDR3 loop is CASSFSRARTEAFF. In nucleotides, the CDR3 is TGTGCCAGCAGTTTCTCTCGGGCCCGCACTGAAGCTTTCTTT.

V and J are TRBV7-3 and TRBJ2-3; D remains unclear. Germline V gene data show CDR1 as SGHTA and CDR2 as FQGTGA. This CDR3 spans 12 amino acids. Trimming stripped 4 bases from V and 2 bases from J, with 4 bases between. CDR3 DNA sequence: TGTGCCAGCAGCTCACTCACAGATACGCAGTATTTT. Translated, it gives CASSSLTDTQYF. The full variable domain, in which reference TRBV7-3 and TRBJ2-3 provide the parts outside the CDR3, is GAGVSQTPSNKVTEKGKYVELRCDPISGHTALYWYRQSLGQGPEFLIYFQGTGAADDSGLPNDRFFAVRPEGSVSTLKIQRTERGDSAVYLCASSSLTDTQYFGPGTRLTVL.

This clone is termed large. The CDR3 DNA reads TGTGCCTGGAGTGTGGTTCTCGCACATGGCTACACCTTC. Protein product: CAWSVVLAHGYTF. The chain is built from TRBV30 and TRBJ1-2, with D hard to call. V dropped 0 bases and J dropped 6 bases, with 11 bases sitting between them. CDR1 and CDR2 (germline): GTSNPN, SVGIG (reference sequence). CDR3 size: 13 residues. Based on the CDR3 plus reference TRBV30 and TRBJ1-2, the full variable domain is SQTIHQWPATLVQPVGSPLSLECTVEGTSNPNLYWYRQAAGRGLQLLFYSVGIGQISSEVPQNLSASRPQDRQFILSSKKLLLSDSGFYLCAWSVVLAHGYTFGSGTRLTVV.